Listed here are 18 T cell receptor beta chains from one sample, sequenced in a study of T cells after yellow fever vaccination. TCRdb re-called the 5' RACE reads with MiXCR, one entry per CDR3 protein. The data contain roughly 170,000 distinct CDR3 sequences, about 6% of them singletons. The sample consisted of CD4+ T cells sorted from PBMCs, taken on the day of the first yellow fever vaccination. The origin of the receptors is a young man who received the YFV17D yellow fever vaccine.

This clonotype was seen ten or more times. The chain combines TRBV6-2 or TRBV6-3 with TRBJ2-7, with 8 bases matching TRBD1. With 3 bases clipped from V and 7 bases from J, the junction kept 14 bases outside the gene matches. Germline values: CDR1 MNHEY, CDR2 SVGEGT. CDR3 length equals 16 residues. This CDR3 reads CASSYLRGRTSGEQYV. CDR3 nucleotide sequence: TGTGCCAGCAGTTATCTCAGGGGGCGAACCTCGGGAGAGCAGTACGTC.

The sample holds many counts of this clonotype. The genes are TRBV20-1 and TRBJ2-5; TRBD2 agrees at 10 bases. CDR3 size: 13 residues. Germline CDR1 reads DFQATT; CDR2 reads SNEGSKA (reference sequence). With 5 bases clipped from V and 2 bases from J, the junction kept 2 bases outside the gene matches. The CDR3 region is CSAPSGGQETQYF. CDR3 in DNA: TGCAGTGCTCCTAGCGGGGGACAAGAGACCCAGTACTTC.

This clonotype came up many times. The chain uses TRBV12-3 or TRBV12-4 and TRBJ2-7, with D possibly called TRBD1 or TRBD2 (5 bases each). This CDR3 is built from 13 residues. V lost 1 base to trimming and J lost 5 bases, with 9 bases between them. CDR3 sequence: CASSLGGKDEQYF. The CDR3 bases are TGTGCCAGCAGTTTAGGGGGGAAGGACGAGCAGTACTTC.

In this sample, this clonotype turned up many times. The chain couples TRBV5-1 to TRBJ2-4; 9 bases agree with TRBD1. Germline V gives CDR1 SGHRS, CDR2 YFSETQ. The V gene end was trimmed by 4 bases and the J gene end by 3 bases; junction bases not matched to a gene: 5. The CDR3 totals 15 residues. CDR3: CASSARTGDKNIQYF. CDR3 DNA: TGCGCCAGCAGCGCCCGGACAGGGGACAAAAACATTCAGTACTTC.

The V and J genes are TRBV3-1 and TRBJ1-5; D remains unclear. Germline V gives CDR1 LGHDT, CDR2 YNNKEL (reference sequence). This CDR3 comprises 13 residues. With 5 bases removed from V and 5 bases from J, the gap between germline ends came to 10 bases. CDR3 in amino acids: CASSDGLDQPQHF. In nucleotides, the CDR3 is TGTGCCAGCAGCGATGGACTTGATCAGCCCCAGCATTTT.

The table lists this clonotype with many counts. V usage is TRBV20-1 and J usage is TRBJ1-1, with D hard to call. Germline lookup yields CDR1 DFQATT and CDR2 SNEGSKA (reference sequence). V was shortened by 2 bases and J by 3 bases, with 7 bases between the two germline ends. CDR3 size: 12 residues. The CDR3 reads CSARRRDTEAFF. CDR3 nucleotides: TGCAGTGCTAGAAGGCGTGACACTGAAGCTTTCTTT.

A word on this clonotype: A much more abundant neighbour one base away suggests this may be a read error. This chain uses TRBV12-3 or TRBV12-4 with TRBJ1-3; no definite D call. This CDR3 comprises 15 residues. V dropped 6 bases and J dropped 0 bases, with 12 bases sitting between them. The CDR3 sequence: CASRRDVNSGNTIYF. The DNA of the CDR3 is TGTGCCAGCAGGCGCGACGTGAACTCTGGAAACACCATATATTTT.

The table lists this clonotype with many counts. The J gene is TRBJ2-1, the V gene TRBV5-1; possibly TRBD2 for D (6 bases). Germline CDR1 reads SGHRS; CDR2 reads YFSETQ. The CDR3 is 13 residues long. V lost 2 bases, J lost 6 bases, and 9 bases lay in between. The CDR3 nucleotides read TGCGCCAGCAGCTTCGGGGGAGGCAATGAGCAGTTCTTC. Amino acids: CASSFGGGNEQFF.

This clonotype was seen only a few times. The genes are TRBV5-1 and TRBJ2-3, with 14 bases matching TRBD2. Losses at the gene ends were 3 bases for V and 9 bases for J; bases not matched to a gene: 12. Per germline, CDR1 SGHRS and CDR2 YFSETQ. CDR3 length: 17 residues. The CDR3 sequence: CASSSGLAGVRRETQYF. DNA of the CDR3: TGCGCCAGCAGCTCGGGACTAGCGGGAGTCAGGCGAGAAACGCAGTATTTT.

This clonotype was found a few times. The rearrangement links TRBV4-2 to TRBJ1-1; D is possibly TRBD1 (5 bases). Germline V gene lookup returns CDR1 LGHNA and CDR2 YNFKEQ. This CDR3 contains 14 residues. V was clipped by 4 bases and J by 1 base, with 10 bases between them. CDR3 DNA: TGTGCCAGCAGCCCATCCCAGGGGAACACTGAAGCTTTCTTT. It specifies CASSPSQGNTEAFF.

V and J are TRBV20-1 and TRBJ2-3; D possibly matches TRBD1 or TRBD2 (6 bases each). V shed 5 bases and J shed 0 bases, with 12 bases lying between them. Looked up from germline, CDR1 is DFQATT and CDR2 is SNEGSKA (reference sequence). The CDR3 loop spans 14 amino acids. CDR3 sequence (DNA): TGCAGTGCTCCTCAAGGGGGGAGCACAGATACGCAGTATTTT. Amino acid sequence: CSAPQGGSTDTQYF.

This clonotype was seen repeatedly, ten times or more. The gene calls are TRBV18 and TRBJ1-1, with D maybe TRBD1 (5 bases). V dropped 3 bases and J dropped 5 bases, with 10 bases sitting between them. The CDR3 sequence is 13 residues long. CDR1 is KGHSH, CDR2 LQKENI, per germline. CDR3 in amino acids: CASSPGGRTEAFF. The CDR3 DNA reads TGTGCCAGCTCACCCGGGGGTAGAACTGAAGCTTTCTTT.

This clonotype was recorded many times. The chain is built from TRBV12-5 and TRBJ2-3; 10 bases align to TRBD2. The CDR3 is made up of 14 amino acids. Germline V lookup: CDR1 LGHNT, CDR2 FRNRAP. The trim removed 5 bases at V and 4 bases at J, leaving 3 bases unmatched. In nucleotides, the CDR3 is TGTGCTAGTGGTGTGGGGACTAGCGCAGATACGCAGTATTTT. It encodes CASGVGTSADTQYF.

This clonotype was found a few times. The CDR3 region is CASSRANQPQHF. CDR3 in DNA: TGTGCCAGCAGCCGGGCGAATCAGCCCCAGCATTTT. This chain connects TRBV7-9 to TRBJ1-5; no firm D call. Between the trimmed V and J ends, which lost 5 bases and 4 bases, there was a span of 6 bases. Germline lookup yields CDR1 SEHNR and CDR2 FQNEAQ (reference sequence). This CDR3 comprises 12 residues.

This clonotype was detected many times. The CDR3 DNA follows: TGTGCCACCAGTGATTTGCGGGACAGAAGCCCAGATACGCAGTATTTT. It encodes CATSDLRDRSPDTQYF. The V and J genes are TRBV24-1 and TRBJ2-3, with TRBD1 matching 7 bases. Germline values: CDR1 KGHDR, CDR2 SFDVKD. Trimming at V came to 0 bases and at J to 4 bases, leaving 6 bases not matched to a gene. This CDR3 is built from 16 residues.

This clonotype was recorded a few times. The genes are TRBV11-2 and TRBJ2-7; unclear D gene. The CDR3 spans 14 residues. Germline V gene sequence: CDR1 SGHAT, CDR2 FQNNGV. The germline V and J ends were trimmed by 5 bases and 4 bases, with 15 bases remaining between them. CDR3 coding DNA: TGTGCCAGCAGCCTAAGGACGGGCGGATACGAGCAGTACTTC. It yields the protein CASSLRTGGYEQYF.

This clonotype was seen repeatedly, ten times or more. The CDR3 sequence: CASSRQGEETQYF. CDR3 nucleotides: TGCGCCAGCAGCAGACAGGGGGAAGAGACCCAGTACTTC. This rearrangement joins TRBV5-1 to TRBJ2-5; 9 bases match TRBD1. CDR3 length equals 13 residues. Germline values: CDR1 SGHRS, CDR2 YFSETQ. The junction had 1 base not matched to a gene; V was cut back by 4 bases and J by 3 bases.

This clonotype was counted at least ten times. This chain links TRBV20-1 with TRBJ2-5, with a tentative D call TRBD1 (5 bases). Trimming removed 2 bases from V and 0 bases from J, with 13 bases in between. From germline, CDR1 is DFQATT and CDR2 SNEGSKA (reference sequence). There are 15 residues in the CDR3. As DNA, the CDR3 is TGCAGTGCTAGACCCATTCAGGGATACCAAGAGACCCAGTACTTC. Its translation: CSARPIQGYQETQYF.